This TCR beta chain was captured in a study of radiotherapy plus CTLA-4 blockade in lung cancer listed by TCRdb under 2018. Context from the whole study: Among enrolled patients, 18% had an objective response and 31% reached disease control.

In this study, focal radiation therapy paired with CTLA-4 blockade (ipilimumab) was tested in patients who had chemo-refractory metastatic non-small-cell lung cancer. Libraries came from the immunoSEQ multiplex PCR assay. This is the immuneACCESS table as TCRdb keeps it, with only in-frame sequences that have V and J called. A part of the clones is gone; compared with another copy, unresolved V genes explain less than half, and the rest is unexplained. The sample has roughly 92,000 clones on record, approximately 86% of them singletons. The top ten clones comprise approximately 1.9% of the sample. Note on this clone: Its antigen is not yet known. No quality values exist for individual bases; no much larger clone is one base distant.

Broader findings and caveats from the paper: After treatment with radiotherapy and ipilimumab, TCR clones that originated in tumors expanded in peripheral blood. Increased serum interferon-beta after radiation, together with early dynamic changes in blood T cell clones, were reported to be the strongest predictors of response.

This clonotype was sampled from a human donor with non-small cell lung cancer who had a partial response to radiotherapy plus ipilimumab. The source material was peripheral blood, sampled from a patient treated with radiotherapy plus ipilimumab.

The CDR3 region: CASSKGWEGTQYF. The nucleotide sequence reads as follows: TGCGCCAGCAGCAAGGGCTGGGAGGGGACGCAGTATTTT. The sequence is built from TRBV4-3 and TRBJ2-3; the central 7 bases match TRBD2. The CDR3 covers 13 residues, taking in both the cysteine and the phenylalanine. Just CDR3 DNA is preserved here, 39 bases in frame from base 1. Sequences LGHNA (CDR1) and YSLEER (CDR2) are obtained from the germline V gene. Unmatched junction bases come to 8, with V trimmed by 5 bases and J by 9 bases.